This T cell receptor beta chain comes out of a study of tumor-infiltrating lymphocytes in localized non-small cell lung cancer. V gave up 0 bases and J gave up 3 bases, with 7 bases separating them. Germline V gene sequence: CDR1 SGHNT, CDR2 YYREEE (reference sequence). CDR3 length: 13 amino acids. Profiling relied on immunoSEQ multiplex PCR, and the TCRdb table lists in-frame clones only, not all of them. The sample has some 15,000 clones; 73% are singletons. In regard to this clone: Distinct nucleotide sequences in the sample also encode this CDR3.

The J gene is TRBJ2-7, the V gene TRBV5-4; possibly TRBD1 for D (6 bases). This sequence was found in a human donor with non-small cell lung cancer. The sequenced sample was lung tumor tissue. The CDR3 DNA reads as TGTGCCAGCAGCTTGGAACAGGGCTACGAGCAGTACTTC. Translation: CASSLEQGYEQYF.